This T cell receptor (beta chain) was recorded in a study of Graves' ophthalmopathy and Graves' hyperthyroidism. Study-level points and caveats: Most thyroid clonotypes expanded beyond 0.001 frequency were also found in blood.

Note on this clonotype: Antigen specificity is unknown.

The authors amplified TCR beta CDR3 regions, and they did so from RNA transcripts for repertoire sequencing. HTBI-primed first-round RT-PCR preceded second-round multiplex PCR. TCRdb itself ran the multiplex PCR reads through MiXCR, one entry per CDR3 protein. Among tens of thousands of distinct CDR3 sequences listed, 52% were seen once. CDR1 SNHLY and CDR2 FYNNEI come from the germline V gene. The germline V and J ends were trimmed by 1 base and 1 base, with 16 bases remaining between them. This CDR3 is built from 17 residues. The chain couples TRBV2 to TRBJ2-5, with a tentative D call TRBD2 (6 bases). What was sequenced was peripheral blood. This clonotype was sampled from an adult man with Graves' ophthalmopathy. In DNA, the CDR3 is TGTGCCAGCAGTGAAGGGGTGTTAGTGGGAGGCCAAGAGACCCAGTACTTC. Translated, it gives CASSEGVLVGGQETQYF.